This is a list of T cell receptor beta chains from one sample in a study of OX40 agonist ivuxolimab in advanced cancers. The method was immunoSEQ multiplex PCR; TCRdb's version includes in-frame clones alone and lacks a portion of them. The sample includes around 64,000 clones, more than 75% of them seen just once. The sample in question was CD4+ or CD8+ T cells sorted from blood, obtained in a trial of the OX40 agonist ivuxolimab. These TCRs come from an adult with an advanced solid tumor such as melanoma, head and neck, liver or kidney cancer. Each CDR3 is given with its conserved first and last residue. Fields, in order: V gene, D gene, clone size, J gene, CDR3 DNA, CDR3 protein. A D gene is named only where the DNA matches it firmly. Expanded clones get a size class; other rows say once, few or many, or leave the size out.

TRBV11-2	NA	NA	TRBJ2-7	TGTGCCAGCAGCTTAGCGCGGGGCGGGTTCTACGAGCAGTACTTC	CASSLARGGFYEQYF
TRBV11-2	TRBD1	NA	TRBJ2-7	TGTGCCAGCAGCGGTAGAGGGACAGGGGGCGCCGAGCAGTACTTC	CASSGRGTGGAEQYF
TRBV6-5	TRBD1	NA	TRBJ1-2	TGTGCCAGCAGTTCCCCCGGACAGGCCTACTATGGCTACACCTTC	CASSSPGQAYYGYTF
TRBV5-1	TRBD1	NA	TRBJ2-5	TGCGCCAGCGCTAGGGACAGACCACAAGAGACCCAGTACTTC	CASARDRPQETQYF
TRBV5-1	TRBD1	NA	TRBJ2-2	TGCGCCAGCAGCATAGGACAGGGCGCCGGGGAGCTGTTTTTT	CASSIGQGAGELFF
TRBV11-2	NA	NA	TRBJ2-7	TGTGCCAGCAGCTTGAATAACCGGGAGTACGAGCAGTACTTC	CASSLNNREYEQYF
TRBV28	NA	NA	TRBJ2-7	TGTGCCAGCAGTCAGGGCTTAGCGACCTACGAGCAGTACTTC	CASSQGLATYEQYF
TRBV6-1	NA	NA	TRBJ2-7	TGTGCATCTCAGGGTGGGATGGGGTCCTACGAGCAGTACTTC	CASQGGMGSYEQYF
TRBV2	NA	NA	TRBJ1-2	TGTGCCAGCAGTGCGCTATCCGGTAGAGAAGCTAACTATGGCTACACCTTC	CASSALSGREANYGYTF
TRBV9	NA	NA	TRBJ2-7	TGTGCCAGCAGCGTCGGGGACCACGGGTCTTACGAGCAGTACTTC	CASSVGDHGSYEQYF
TRBV30	NA	few	TRBJ1-1	TGTGCCTGGAGTGTACTTGGGACCGAAGCTTTCTTT	CAWSVLGTEAFF
TRBV29-1	TRBD1	NA	TRBJ2-5	TGCAGCGTGGACAGGGGGGGGTCCCAGTACTTC	CSVDRGGSQYF
TRBV11-2	TRBD1	NA	TRBJ1-6	TGTGCCAGTTCACAGGGGGGAATTTCCTATAATTCACCCCTCCACTTT	CASSQGGISYNSPLHF
TRBV5-1	TRBD2	NA	TRBJ2-2	TGCGCCAGCAGCGCCACCCCGGCGGGAGCGGGGACCGGGGAGCTGTTTTTT	CASSATPAGAGTGELFF
TRBV18	TRBD2	NA	TRBJ2-7	TGTGCCACCTCCGAACGGGAGGGGATCTCCTACGAGCAGTACTTC	CATSEREGISYEQYF
TRBV19	TRBD1	NA	TRBJ2-1	TGTGCCAGTAGTATTCGGACAGGGACCAACAATGAGCAGTTCTTC	CASSIRTGTNNEQFF
TRBV11-3	TRBD2	NA	TRBJ2-3	TGTGCCAGCAGCTTAGGGGCGGGAGGCACAGATACGCAGTATTTT	CASSLGAGGTDTQYF
TRBV5-1	TRBD1	NA	TRBJ1-4	TGCGCCAGCAGCAGGGGACAGGGGAATATGGATGAAAAACTGTTTTTT	CASSRGQGNMDEKLFF
TRBV5-1	NA	NA	TRBJ2-2	TGCGCCAGCAGCTTGGGTCAGGAAACCGGGGAGCTGTTTTTT	CASSLGQETGELFF
TRBV5-1	TRBD2	NA	TRBJ2-1	TGCGCCAGCAGCTTGGCCAGCGGGGGGTCCTACAATGAGCAGTTCTTC	CASSLASGGSYNEQFF
TRBV11-3	NA	NA	TRBJ2-2	TGTGCCACATCGACTAGTAACACCGGGGAGCTGTTTTTT	CATSTSNTGELFF
TRBV5-1	NA	NA	TRBJ2-7	TGCGCCAGCAGCTTATCCGGGCTATCCTACGAGCAGTACTTC	CASSLSGLSYEQYF
TRBV28	NA	NA	TRBJ2-1	TGTGCCAGCAGTTTCCGGCCCCACCTTATATGGGGAGGCTCCTACAATGAGCAGTTCTTC	CASSFRPHLIWGGSYNEQFF
TRBV9	TRBD2	NA	TRBJ2-1	TGTGCCAGCAGCGCGAGACTAGCTTCCTACAATGAGCAGTTCTTC	CASSARLASYNEQFF
TRBV7-9	NA	NA	TRBJ1-6	TGTGCCAGCAGCCCAGGGGACTATTATAATTCACCCCTCCACTTT	CASSPGDYYNSPLHF
TRBV5-6	TRBD1	few	TRBJ2-5	TGTGCCAGCAGCTTAATGGGACCAGGGGGCAAAGAGACCCAGTACTTC	CASSLMGPGGKETQYF
TRBV5-1	TRBD1	NA	TRBJ2-7	TGCGCCAGCAGCTCGGACAGGGTAAACTCCTACGAGCAGTACTTC	CASSSDRVNSYEQYF
TRBV30	NA	NA	TRBJ1-4	TGTGCCTGGGCCGGCGTGAATGAAAAACTGTTTTTT	CAWAGVNEKLFF
TRBV10-1	NA	once	TRBJ1-1	TGCGCCAGCAGTGCACAGAGGAACACTGAAGCTTTCTTT	CASSAQRNTEAFF
TRBV7-3	NA	NA	TRBJ1-1	TGTGCCAGCAGTAGCGGACAGAACACTGAAGCTTTCTTT	CASSSGQNTEAFF
TRBV5-8	NA	NA	TRBJ1-1	TGTGCCAGCAGCTTGAGGCAGGGCTTCGTTGAAGCTTTCTTT	CASSLRQGFVEAFF
TRBV28	TRBD1	NA	TRBJ1-1	TGTGCCAGCAGTTTAAGACAGGGACAAGCTTTCTTT	CASSLRQGQAFF
TRBV4-2	NA	NA	TRBJ1-5	TGTGCCAGCAGCCAGGGACTCGGTCAGCCCCAGCATTTT	CASSQGLGQPQHF
TRBV5-1	TRBD1	once	TRBJ2-1	TGCGCCAGCACGACGACAGGGGATGCGTACAATGAGCAGTTCTTC	CASTTTGDAYNEQFF
TRBV18	TRBD1	NA	TRBJ2-7	TGTGCCAGCTCACGCGGAACAGGGGACGGCTCCTACGAGCAGTACTTC	CASSRGTGDGSYEQYF
TRBV5-4	TRBD1	NA	TRBJ1-2	TGTGCCAGCAGCGATCCGGGACAGGGGTTTGATGGCTACACCTTC	CASSDPGQGFDGYTF
TRBV28	TRBD1	NA	TRBJ1-1	TGTGCCAGCAGCCTTAATCGCCGTACAGGGGCTGAAGCTTTCTTT	CASSLNRRTGAEAFF
TRBV27	TRBD1	once	TRBJ1-6	TGTGCCAGCAGTTTATCGATCTTGGACAGGGAGAATTCACCCCTCCACTTT	CASSLSILDRENSPLHF
TRBV28	NA	NA	TRBJ1-5	TGTGCCAGCAGTTTAAGGGCTTGGGGCCGTCAGCCCCAGCATTTT	CASSLRAWGRQPQHF
TRBV30	NA	NA	TRBJ2-7	TGTGCCTGGAGTGAGGGCACCGGCTACGAGCAGTACTTC	CAWSEGTGYEQYF
TRBV7-2	NA	NA	TRBJ1-1	TGTGCCAGCAGCTTGAACAGGAACACTGAAGCTTTCTTT	CASSLNRNTEAFF
TRBV15	NA	NA	TRBJ1-2	TGTGCCACCAGCAGAAACAGGGTTACGGACTATGGCTACACCTTC	CATSRNRVTDYGYTF
TRBV30	NA	NA	TRBJ2-5	TGTGCCTGGAGTGTAAGCGGGTGGGCCCAGTACTTC	CAWSVSGWAQYF
TRBV9	NA	once	TRBJ1-5	TGTGCCAGCAGCGCGTCACCACAGCGACAGCCCCAGCATTTT	CASSASPQRQPQHF
TRBV9	TRBD1	NA	TRBJ2-5	TGTGCCAGCAGCGTAGGGACAGGGGAAGAGACCCAGTACTTC	CASSVGTGEETQYF
TRBV7-3	NA	NA	TRBJ2-1	TGTGCCAGCAGCTTAACGACCGGGGCAGGGGTCAATGAGCAGTTCTTC	CASSLTTGAGVNEQFF
TRBV12-5	NA	once	TRBJ1-4	TGTGCTAGTGGGCTGGGGGAAAAACTGTTTTTT	CASGLGEKLFF
TRBV7-9	NA	NA	TRBJ2-1	TGTGCCAGCAGCTTAGCGCGAGGGGCGGTCTACAATGAGCAGTTCTTC	CASSLARGAVYNEQFF
TRBV5-1	NA	NA	TRBJ2-7	TGCGCCAGCAGCGGGAGTCAGGGGCGGTACGAGCAGTACTTC	CASSGSQGRYEQYF
TRBV28	TRBD1	once	TRBJ1-5	TGTGCCACCGCAGGGGGGGACCGGCCCCAGCATTTT	CATAGGDRPQHF
TRBV29-1	NA	NA	TRBJ1-2	TGCAGCGTTGAGGGAACCGGAGATTCTGGCAACTATGGCTACACCTTC	CSVEGTGDSGNYGYTF
TRBV7-2	NA	NA	TRBJ1-5	TGTGCCAGCAGCTTCCCAAGTGATGGACGGGGGTCCTGGCAGCCCCAGCATTTT	CASSFPSDGRGSWQPQHF
TRBV11-2	NA	NA	TRBJ2-4	TGTGCCAGCAGCTTAGATTCTGGGGGGCTGGAAAACATTCAGTACTTC	CASSLDSGGLENIQYF
TRBV5-4	TRBD1	once	TRBJ1-2	TGTGCCAGCAGGAAAACAGGGGCACTCTATGGCTACACCTTC	CASRKTGALYGYTF
TRBV2	NA	NA	TRBJ2-7	TGTGCCAGCGCCGAGGGGACAACATACGAGCAGTACTTC	CASAEGTTYEQYF